These T cell receptor beta chains were read from a single sample in a study of cytomegalovirus exposure and HLA in healthy donors. Profiling relied on immunoSEQ multiplex PCR, and the TCRdb table lists in-frame clones only, not all of them. The sample records 150,000 to 200,000 clones, approximately 86% being singletons. Material for sequencing was PBMCs. All receptors come from a man younger than 45 in good health and CMV-seropositive. Both conserved end residues are part of each CDR3. D genes are given only for firm matches. Clone size is stated in some rows and not others, as once, few, many or a class when expanded.

v_call	clone_size	d_call	cdr3_aa
TRBV6-5	.	.	CASSYSSYSPVYGYTF
TRBV4-2	few	TRBD2	CASSQETGRAQYF
TRBV10-1	.	TRBD2	CATSSTSGGTQYF
TRBV6-6	.	TRBD1	CASSYPDRGQGQPQHF
TRBV11-3	.	TRBD1	CASSTRWTGDSTDTQYF
TRBV5-4	.	TRBD1	CASSWDSQQETQYF
TRBV9	once	.	CASSVGPHPGYNEQFF
TRBV19	few	TRBD1	CASRHRTGRSGYGYTF
TRBV5-5	.	.	CASSLVVERSSGANVLTF
TRBV4-3	.	.	CASSQRGLEGYEQYF
TRBV5-4	few	TRBD1	CASSLGGQEDFYEQYF
TRBV7-6	.	TRBD2	CASSLRTSGGHNEQFF
TRBV6-1	.	TRBD1	CASTWDRVVETQYF
TRBV7-6	.	TRBD2	CASSLDGTSGDEQYF
TRBV19	.	TRBD1	CASSPGQGGNGYTF
TRBV29-1	.	.	CSVEAGVNEKLFF
TRBV6-6	.	TRBD1	CASKQDRGISYEQYF
TRBV19	.	.	CASSIMAGVSYEQYF
TRBV5-4	.	.	CASSFLDLSTDTQYF
TRBV7-8	.	TRBD1	CASSLVDRGNQPQHF
TRBV5-5	.	.	CASSLWSVIYEQYF
TRBV16	.	.	CASSQLSGGVVGAFF
TRBV9	.	.	CASSVGPNTEAFF
TRBV2	.	TRBD2	CASTGGGDYLSTDTQYF
TRBV9	.	TRBD1	CASSAPGQRGTEAFF
TRBV4-1	.	.	CASSHSAGTLGQYF
TRBV5-1	.	.	CASSLGFRLNTDTQYF
TRBV5-1	few	.	CASSLDGRTRYGYTF
TRBV29-1	.	TRBD1	CSVEDRGFHEQYF
TRBV5-1	.	.	CASSLIQGGAETQYF
TRBV5-4	once	TRBD2	CASSLESRGGYNEQFF
TRBV5-4	once	.	CASSLPQVGGLGEQYF
TRBV5-1	.	.	CASTPVLTGELFF
TRBV5-4	.	.	CASSVGGAGAYTDTQYF
TRBV9	.	.	CASSLGLLTDTQYF
TRBV5-8	.	TRBD1	CASTRQGDHEQYF
TRBV18	.	.	CASSPGGSYNEQFF